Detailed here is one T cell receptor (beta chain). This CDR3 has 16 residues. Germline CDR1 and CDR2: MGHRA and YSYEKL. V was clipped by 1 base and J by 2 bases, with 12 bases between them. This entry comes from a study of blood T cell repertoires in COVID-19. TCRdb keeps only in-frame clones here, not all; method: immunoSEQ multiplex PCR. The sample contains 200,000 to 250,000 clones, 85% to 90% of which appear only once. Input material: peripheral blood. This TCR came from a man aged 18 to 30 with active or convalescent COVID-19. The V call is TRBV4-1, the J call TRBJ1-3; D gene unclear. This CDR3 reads CASSQAMRATGNTIYF. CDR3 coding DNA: TGCGCCAGCAGCCAAGCCATGAGGGCTACTGGAAACACCATATATTTT.